A single sample is the source of the 14 T cell receptor beta chains below, sequenced in a study of response to subunit inactivated influenza vaccine (dated by TCRdb to 2016 to 2019). Library method: RT-PCR. The instrument given in TCRdb is Illumina HiSeq 2500. TCRdb reprocessing: public reads trimmed at Q25 with fastp, clones called with MiXCR, in-frame beta chains kept. One record per CDR3 amino acid sequence lists the most common genes and DNA. Here the sample has 650,000 to 850,000 distinct CDR3 sequences; approximately 15% occur a single time. The ten largest clones add up to around 7% of the sample. Sequenced material: PBMCs from blood, taken 14 to 15 days before vaccination. The receptors were gathered from a man between 45 and 60 years old who received an inactivated influenza vaccine. Donor details come from another sample of the same person, matched by shared clones.

A few counts support this clonotype. This chain uses TRBV20-1 with TRBJ2-5; D not resolved. Germline V lookup: CDR1 DFQATT, CDR2 SNEGSKA (reference sequence). The CDR3 loop spans 16 amino acids. V gave up 3 bases and J gave up 1 base, with 18 bases separating them. In DNA, the CDR3 is TGCAGTGCTAGCCGATCGATGGGTCGTATCCAAGAGACCCAGTACTTC. It codes for CSASRSMGRIQETQYF.

This clonotype was detected only a few times. This chain connects TRBV11-2 to TRBJ2-7; D may be TRBD1 (5 bases). Germline V gives CDR1 SGHAT, CDR2 FQNNGV. This CDR3 comprises 15 residues. The V end lost 0 bases, the J end lost 2 bases, and 11 bases lay between the germline ends. Here the CDR3 reads CASSLDQTRAYEQYF. In DNA form, the CDR3 reads TGTGCCAGCAGCTTAGATCAAACCAGGGCCTACGAGCAGTACTTC.

This clonotype was picked up a small number of times. The chain links TRBV4-1 to TRBJ2-2; no reliable D call. Germline CDR1 is MGHRA and CDR2 is YSYEKL. The germline V and J ends were trimmed by 0 bases and 6 bases, with 8 bases remaining between them. The CDR3 consists of 14 residues. CDR3 nucleotides: TGCGCCAGCAGCCAAGAGGAAACGTCCGGGGAGCTGTTTTTT. Translating gives CASSQEETSGELFF.

The chain is built from TRBV5-1 and TRBJ1-1; no clear D gene. CDR1 and CDR2 from the germline V gene are SGHRS and YFSETQ. Between the trimmed V and J ends, which lost 1 base and 5 bases, there was a span of 12 bases. The CDR3 is made up of 14 amino acids. CDR3 region: CASSLSKDRTEAFF. For the CDR3, the DNA is TGCGCCAGCAGCTTGAGCAAGGATAGGACTGAAGCTTTCTTT.

This clonotype was recorded a few times. This sequence joins TRBV7-8 and TRBJ1-1, with 12 bases that match TRBD1. Looked up from germline, CDR1 is SGHVS and CDR2 is FQNEAQ. V lost 2 bases, J lost 5 bases, and 9 bases stayed unmatched. The CDR3 covers 17 residues. CDR3 amino acids: CASSLLGQGAWDTEAFF. The CDR3 DNA follows: TGTGCCAGCAGCTTATTGGGACAGGGGGCATGGGATACTGAAGCTTTCTTT.

This clonotype came up a few times. The chain uses TRBV28 and TRBJ2-7, with a weak D call TRBD2 (7 bases). CDR1 is MDHEN and CDR2 is SYDVKM in the germline V gene. The CDR3 is made up of 15 amino acids. V lost 10 bases and J lost 2, with 21 bases in between. CDR3 in DNA: TGTGCCACCTCAACTTCTCGGGGGGCGGCCTACGAGCAGTACTTC. Amino acid sequence: CATSTSRGAAYEQYF.

With respect to this clonotype: This may be a read error: a much more frequent sequence differs by one nucleotide. The chain uses TRBV6-5 and TRBJ2-6; D is ambiguous. V was pared by 4 bases and J by 0 bases, with 4 bases between. This CDR3 has 14 amino acids. The V gene's germline CDR1 is MNHEY and CDR2 SVGAGI. CDR3 region: CASSWLSGANVLTF. The CDR3 region has the DNA TGTGCCAGCAGTTGGCTCTCTGGGGCCAACGTCCTGACTTTC.

A few counts support this clonotype. J is TRBJ1-2 and V is TRBV12-3 or TRBV12-4; TRBD1 aligns across 7 bases. V lost 5 bases to trimming and J lost 6 bases; unmatched junction nucleotides: 9. This CDR3 spans 14 amino acids. CDR3 sequence reads: CASSPATGLDGYTF. Written as DNA, the CDR3 is TGTGCCAGCAGTCCCGCGACAGGGTTGGATGGCTACACCTTC.

V and J are TRBV20-1 and TRBJ2-7; a weak D match, TRBD2 (6 bases). Per the germline V gene, CDR1 is DFQATT and CDR2 is SNEGSKA (reference sequence). This CDR3 contains 13 residues. The V and J ends lost 6 bases and 6 bases respectively, with 18 bases between them. CDR3 nucleotides: TGCAGTGCCTTTAGCGGTGGGCTTGGCGAGCAGTACTTC. Its translation is CSAFSGGLGEQYF.

Concerning this clonotype itself: A much more abundant neighbour one base away suggests this may be a read error. The chain employs TRBV14 and TRBJ1-1; D gene unclear. The length of the CDR3 is 13 residues. CDR1 SGHDN and CDR2 FVKESK come from the germline V gene. Written as DNA, the CDR3 is TGTGCCAGCAGCTTCTGGTCGGGCACTGAAGCTCTCTTT. Its translation: CASSFWSGTEALF.

The chain recombines TRBV12-3 or TRBV12-4 with TRBJ1-2, with 12 bases fitting TRBD1. The CDR3 covers 16 residues. With 5 bases clipped from V and 8 bases from J, the junction kept 12 bases outside the gene matches. The DNA of the CDR3 is TGTGCCAGCAGTCAAACCGGGACAGGGGGCGGCCGAGGCTACACCTTC. Residues: CASSQTGTGGGRGYTF.

This chain joins TRBV29-1 and TRBJ1-1; no reliable D call. Germline values: CDR1 SQVTM, CDR2 ANQGSEA. This CDR3 is 11 amino acids long. Trimming stripped 7 bases from V and 0 bases from J, with 6 bases between. The CDR3: CSAQMNTEAFF. In nucleotides, the CDR3 is TGCAGCGCTCAGATGAACACTGAAGCTTTCTTT.

This clonotype was seen repeatedly, ten times or more. The rearrangement links TRBV9 to TRBJ2-5; 13 positions match TRBD2. This CDR3 is built from 15 residues. J gave up 7 bases and V 3 bases, and 6 bases lay outside the gene matches. Per the germline V gene, CDR1 is SGDLS and CDR2 is YYNGEE. CDR3 coding DNA: TGTGCCAGCAGCGCAGGGACTAGCGGGAAAGGGACCCAGTACTTC. It encodes CASSAGTSGKGTQYF.

This clonotype was counted a few times. The V call is TRBV5-5, the J call TRBJ1-2; 10 nucleotides align to TRBD1. This CDR3 is 12 amino acids long. CDR1 SGHKS and CDR2 YYEKEE come from the germline V gene (reference sequence). The V gene end was trimmed by 0 bases and the J gene end by 13 bases; junction bases not matched to a gene: 3. CDR3 bases: TGTGCCAGCAGCTTGGGACAGGGGGCGTTCACCTTC. This sequence encodes CASSLGQGAFTF.